This is a list of T cell receptor beta chains from one sample in a study of blood T cell repertoires in COVID-19. Data came from immunoSEQ multiplex PCR; TCRdb stores just in-frame clones and leaves some out. The table lists approximately 470,000 clones, approximately 85% of them singletons, with approximately 3.4% in the top ten. The sequencing input was peripheral blood. Source of these receptors: a human donor in a cohort sampled during active COVID-19. The CDR3 runs from the conserved cysteine through the conserved F or W. D genes are given only for firm matches. Only some rows state a clone size, as once, few, many or a class for expanded clones.

D	J	V	size	CDR3	DNA
.	TRBJ1-3	TRBV30	.	CAWSVNRGSGNTIYF	TGTGCCTGGAGTGTAAACCGAGGGTCTGGAAACACCATATATTTT
TRBD1	TRBJ1-1	TRBV5-1	.	CASSLGTDMNTEAFF	TGCGCCAGCAGCCTGGGGACAGATATGAACACTGAAGCTTTCTTT
.	TRBJ2-7	TRBV7-3	.	CASSFGKGRVPYEQYF	TGTGCCAGCAGCTTCGGGAAAGGGCGGGTTCCCTACGAGCAGTACTTC
.	TRBJ1-4	TRBV11-3	.	CASSPGGATNEKLFF	TGTGCCAGCAGCCCTGGAGGGGCAACTAATGAAAAACTGTTTTTT
.	TRBJ2-7	TRBV5-1	.	CASRATGRTYEQYF	TGCGCCAGCAGGGCGACAGGGAGGACCTACGAGCAGTACTTC
.	TRBJ2-6	TRBV30	.	CAWARGSGANVLTF	TGTGCCTGGGCTCGGGGCTCTGGGGCCAACGTCCTGACTTTC
TRBD1	TRBJ1-3	TRBV4-3	.	CASSQDPPGGISGNTIYF	TGCGCCAGCAGCCAAGATCCCCCAGGGGGTATCTCTGGAAACACCATATATTTT
TRBD1	TRBJ1-3	TRBV6-5	.	CASREGTGAGNTIYF	TGTGCCAGCAGGGAGGGGACAGGGGCAGGAAACACCATATATTTT
.	TRBJ2-5	TRBV5-8	once	CASSLLEQETQYF	TGTGCCAGCAGCTTGCTAGAGCAAGAGACCCAGTACTTC
.	TRBJ1-4	TRBV3-1/TRBV3-2	few	CASSQGNRGKNEKLFF	TGTGCCAGCAGCCAAGGAAATAGGGGGAAGAATGAAAAACTGTTTTTT
.	TRBJ2-1	TRBV27	.	CASSLSPSALNNEQFF	TGTGCCAGCAGTTTATCCCCCTCAGCGCTAAACAATGAGCAGTTCTTC
.	TRBJ1-1	TRBV30	.	CAWSQDTEAFF	TGTGCCTGGAGCCAGGACACTGAAGCTTTCTTT
TRBD2	TRBJ2-1	TRBV7-9	.	CASHISGGSRNEQFF	TGTGCCAGTCACATCAGTGGCGGGAGTCGCAATGAGCAGTTCTTC
TRBD1	TRBJ1-1	TRBV5-1	once	CASSWTGGTEAFF	TGCGCCAGCAGCTGGACAGGGGGGACTGAAGCTTTCTTT
TRBD1	TRBJ1-5	TRBV6-5	.	CASVSLTGGQPQHF	TGTGCCAGCGTAAGCTTGACAGGGGGTCAGCCCCAGCATTTT
.	TRBJ1-6	TRBV13	.	CASSSGGPHSPLHF	TGTGCCAGCAGTTCCGGGGGGCCTCATTCACCCCTCCACTTT
TRBD1	TRBJ2-7	TRBV5-1	.	CASSRRGQGARFYEQYF	TGCGCCAGCAGCCGGAGGGGCCAGGGGGCGCGATTCTACGAGCAGTACTTC
TRBD1	TRBJ2-5	TRBV6-5	.	CASSYTTGGAETQYF	TGTGCCAGCAGTTACACTACAGGGGGTGCAGAGACCCAGTACTTC
TRBD1	TRBJ1-1	TRBV4-1	.	CASSQGGTGGKNTEAFF	TGCGCCAGCAGCCAGGGGGGGACAGGGGGCAAGAACACTGAAGCTTTCTTT
.	TRBJ1-3	TRBV7-2	.	CASSLQAAGNTIYF	TGTGCCAGCAGCTTACAGGCAGCTGGAAACACCATATATTTT
.	TRBJ1-1	TRBV5-1	.	CASSFDSSLNTEAFF	TGCGCCAGCAGCTTCGACAGTTCCTTGAACACTGAAGCTTTCTTT
.	TRBJ1-1	TRBV2	few	CASGAGMSTEAFF	TGTGCCAGCGGTGCAGGGATGAGCACTGAAGCTTTCTTT
TRBD2	TRBJ2-7	TRBV10-2	.	CASRSRGGGEQYF	TGCGCCAGCAGATCCCGGGGCGGGGGCGAGCAGTACTTC
.	TRBJ1-1	TRBV11-2	.	CASSPPLYNTEAFF	TGTGCCAGCAGCCCCCCCCTTTATAACACTGAAGCTTTCTTT
.	TRBJ2-7	TRBV5-1	.	CASSRGTAGSYEQYF	TGCGCCAGCAGCCGCGGGACCGCAGGCTCCTACGAGCAGTACTTC
TRBD1	TRBJ2-2	TRBV19	.	CASSIEGAAGELFF	TGTGCCAGTAGTATTGAGGGGGCGGCCGGGGAGCTGTTTTTT
.	TRBJ2-2	TRBV18	.	CASSPRQENTGELFF	TGTGCCAGCTCACCACGACAGGAGAACACCGGGGAGCTGTTTTTT
.	TRBJ1-1	TRBV27	.	CASSSLGAGGEAFF	TGTGCCAGCAGTTCCCTAGGGGCGGGGGGAGAAGCTTTCTTT
TRBD2	TRBJ2-1	TRBV24-1	once	CATEGTSGRGEQFF	TGTGCCACCGAAGGGACTAGCGGGAGGGGTGAGCAGTTCTTC
.	TRBJ2-3	TRBV3-1/TRBV3-2	.	CASSQGGRDTQYF	TGTGCCAGCAGCCAAGGTGGGCGAGATACGCAGTATTTT
TRBD1	TRBJ1-1	TRBV7-2	once	CASSLTGGVTEAFF	TGTGCCAGCAGCCTTACAGGGGGTGTCACTGAAGCTTTCTTT
.	TRBJ2-7	TRBV11-2	.	CASSSEVVRYEQYF	TGTGCCAGCAGCTCCGAGGTGGTCCGCTACGAGCAGTACTTC
.	TRBJ2-2	TRBV5-1	.	CASSRGYPNTGELFF	TGCGCCAGCAGCAGGGGGTATCCGAACACCGGGGAGCTGTTTTTT
.	TRBJ2-7	TRBV7-2	.	CASSLGTLAYEQYF	TGTGCCAGCAGCTTAGGAACGCTAGCCTACGAGCAGTACTTC
.	TRBJ1-4	TRBV7-9	few	CASSRDSGRGEKLFF	TGTGCCAGCAGCCGGGACTCCGGGAGAGGTGAAAAACTGTTTTTT
TRBD1	TRBJ1-1	TRBV5-1	.	CASSDRDMNTEAFF	TGCGCCAGCAGCGACAGGGACATGAACACTGAAGCTTTCTTT
.	TRBJ1-1	TRBV28	.	CASSLSGQPPEAFF	TGTGCCAGCAGTTTATCAGGACAGCCTCCTGAAGCTTTCTTT
.	TRBJ2-6	TRBV7-3	.	CASSTQGGSGANVLTF	TGTGCCAGCAGCACCCAGGGGGGATCTGGGGCCAACGTCCTGACTTTC
.	TRBJ1-5	TRBV4-1	.	CASSQGGQGNQPQHF	TGCGCCAGCAGCCAAGGGGGCCAAGGCAATCAGCCCCAGCATTTT
.	TRBJ2-7	TRBV28	once	CASSLGAWYEQYF	TGTGCCAGCAGTTTGGGAGCCTGGTACGAGCAGTACTTC
TRBD1	TRBJ1-2	TRBV23-1	.	CASSPPGTGGYGYTF	TGCGCCAGCAGTCCTCCCGGGACAGGGGGGTATGGCTACACCTTC
TRBD1	TRBJ2-1	TRBV7-2	.	CASSLQGQASSYNEQFF	TGTGCCAGCAGCTTACAGGGACAGGCGAGCTCCTACAATGAGCAGTTCTTC
.	TRBJ1-5	TRBV7-8	.	CASSRGSQQPQHF	TGTGCCAGCTCGAGAGGGAGTCAACAGCCCCAGCATTTT
.	TRBJ1-1	TRBV5-1	.	CASSQQGGGTEAFF	TGCGCCAGCAGCCAACAGGGCGGGGGCACTGAAGCTTTCTTT
.	TRBJ1-2	TRBV7-9	.	CASSLGGINYGYTF	TGTGCCAGCAGCTTGGGGGGGATCAACTATGGCTACACCTTC
.	TRBJ2-1	TRBV20-1	once	CSARAREQFF	TGCAGTGCTAGAGCCAGGGAGCAGTTCTTC
TRBD2	TRBJ2-7	TRBV15	.	CATSRVRPSGSNEQYF	TGTGCCACCAGCAGGGTTAGACCTAGCGGGAGTAACGAGCAGTACTTC
.	TRBJ1-6	TRBV18	.	CASSPTVYRSSYNSPLHF	TGTGCCAGCTCACCTACAGTTTACAGAAGCTCCTATAATTCACCCCTCCACTTT
TRBD1	TRBJ2-1	TRBV18	once	CASSRPRDRGPGEQFF	TGTGCCAGCTCACGCCCCCGGGACAGGGGGCCTGGTGAGCAGTTCTTC
.	TRBJ2-5	TRBV28	.	CASSLQGMGETQYF	TGTGCCAGCAGTTTACAGGGAATGGGAGAGACCCAGTACTTC
TRBD1	TRBJ1-1	TRBV5-6	.	CASSWSTGRGTEAFF	TGTGCCAGCAGCTGGTCGACAGGGCGAGGAACTGAAGCTTTCTTT
TRBD2	TRBJ2-3	TRBV28	.	CASSPFPAGGGTDTQYF	TGTGCCAGCAGTCCCTTCCCAGCGGGAGGGGGGACAGATACGCAGTATTTT
.	TRBJ2-2	TRBV7-8	.	CASSSDRIPNTGELFF	TGTGCCAGCAGCTCCGACAGGATCCCAAACACCGGGGAGCTGTTTTTT
TRBD1	TRBJ1-1	TRBV7-8	.	CASSLQGANTEAFF	TGTGCCAGCAGCTTACAGGGGGCGAACACTGAAGCTTTCTTT